This is a list of T cell receptor beta chains from one sample in a study of Ad26.COV2.S vaccination and SARS-CoV-2 variants. The protocol was immunoSEQ multiplex PCR, while the TCRdb copy is restricted to in-frame clones and leaves out a portion. Of around 450,000 clones in the sample, 75% to 90% were seen once. The sample consisted of peripheral blood, taken in a trial of Ad26.COV2.S vaccine versus placebo. The origin of the receptors is a person aged 18 to 59 who received the Ad26.COV2.S COVID-19 vaccine or a placebo. Each CDR3 is given with its conserved first and last residue. A D gene is named only where the DNA matches it firmly. Where a row states a size, it is once, few, many or the class of an expanded clone; other rows omit it.

>TRBJ2-2|NA|NA|17|TRBV7-6
TGTGCCAGCACCTTACCTCAGGCTGCCGGGGACGGCGGGGAGCTGTTTTTT
CASTLPQAAGDGGELFF
>TRBJ1-1|NA|NA|14|TRBV2
TGTGCCAGCAGCTACAACGCCCCGAACACTGAAGCTTTCTTT
CASSYNAPNTEAFF
>TRBJ2-3|TRBD2|NA|15|TRBV18
TGTGCCAGCTCACTAGCGGGAGGTGTTGCAGATACGCAGTATTTT
CASSLAGGVADTQYF
>TRBJ1-2|TRBD1|NA|14|TRBV11-1
TGTGCCAGCAGCCCGCGAGGGACAGATGCTGGCTACACCTTC
CASSPRGTDAGYTF
>TRBJ1-3|NA|NA|17|TRBV4-2
TGTGCCAGCAGCCAAGTGGGGGGGAGGAGGCTTGGAAACACCATATATTTT
CASSQVGGRRLGNTIYF
>TRBJ2-1|TRBD2|NA|14|TRBV6-5
TGTGCCAGCAGACTCGGACTAGCCTACAATGAGCAGTTCTTC
CASRLGLAYNEQFF
>TRBJ2-1|NA|few|11|TRBV3-1/TRBV3-2
TGTGCCAGCGGGTTAAATCTTGAGCAGTTCTTC
CASGLNLEQFF
>TRBJ2-7|NA|NA|14|TRBV2
TGTGCCAGCAGGCTGCCGGGACAAGGCTACGAGCAGTACTTC
CASRLPGQGYEQYF
>TRBJ2-1|TRBD2|NA|16|TRBV9
TGTGCCAGCAGCCTCCTCGGGACTAGCGGGAGTGGAGAGCAGTTCTTC
CASSLLGTSGSGEQFF
>TRBJ1-5|NA|few|13|TRBV5-1
TGCGCCAGCAGCTTGATGACGGATCAGCCCCAGCATTTT
CASSLMTDQPQHF
>TRBJ1-2|NA|NA|12|TRBV24-1
TGTGCCACCAGGGAAGGAGCGGGTGGCTACACCTTC
CATREGAGGYTF
>TRBJ2-2|NA|NA|14|TRBV11-2
TGTGCCAGCAGCCATCAAACATTCACCGGGGAGCTGTTTTTT
CASSHQTFTGELFF
>TRBJ2-3|TRBD1|NA|13|TRBV11-3
TGTGCCAGCAGCTCGACAGGGTCAGATACGCAGTATTTT
CASSSTGSDTQYF
>TRBJ2-1|TRBD2|NA|16|TRBV4-3
TGCGCCAGCAGCCAAGAGGTGACTAGCGGTTACAATGAGCAGTTCTTC
CASSQEVTSGYNEQFF
>TRBJ2-1|TRBD2|NA|13|TRBV2
TGTGCCAGCAGTACTAGCGGCTACAATGAGCAGTTCTTC
CASSTSGYNEQFF
>TRBJ1-5|NA|few|14|TRBV9
TGTGCCAGCAGCGTAGGGGGTGCGGGTCAGCCCCAGCATTTT
CASSVGGAGQPQHF
>TRBJ2-3|NA|NA|16|TRBV28
TGTGCCAGCAGCCCATGGGTAGCGGCCACCACAGATACGCAGTATTTT
CASSPWVAATTDTQYF
>TRBJ1-2|NA|NA|15|TRBV30
TGTGCCTGGAGTGAGTTTAGGACAAGCATCTATGGCTACACCTTC
CAWSEFRTSIYGYTF
>TRBJ2-2|NA|NA|14|TRBV28
TGTGCCAGCAGTTCTTTCTTGAACACCGGGGAGCTGTTTTTT
CASSSFLNTGELFF
>TRBJ2-2|NA|NA|12|TRBV10-3
TGTGCCACCGCACCGAGGACCGGGGAGCTGTTTTTT
CATAPRTGELFF
>TRBJ1-2|NA|NA|16|TRBV7-2
TGTGCCAGCAGCTTATTCCGGGGCCCCACGAACTATGGCTACACCTTC
CASSLFRGPTNYGYTF
>TRBJ1-1|TRBD1|once|11|TRBV29-1
TGCAGCGGGCGGACAGGCGATGAAGCTTTCTTT
CSGRTGDEAFF
>TRBJ2-3|TRBD2|NA|13|TRBV7-3
TGTGCCAGCAGCCCGGGACTAGCGGATACGCAGTATTTT
CASSPGLADTQYF
>TRBJ1-5|NA|NA|15|TRBV6-6
TGTGCCAGCAGCCCTCGGGACGACGGCAATCAGCCCCAGCATTTT
CASSPRDDGNQPQHF
>TRBJ1-1|TRBD1|NA|15|TRBV6-5
TGTGCCAGCAGTAATCCTTTTCAGGGGGGAACTGAAGCTTTCTTT
CASSNPFQGGTEAFF
>TRBJ1-6|NA|NA|13|TRBV6-5
TGTGCCAGCAGCCTGGAAGGTAATTCACCCCTCCACTTT
CASSLEGNSPLHF
>TRBJ2-5|NA|NA|14|TRBV5-1
TGCGCCAGCAGCTTCTCCAGGGGGGAGGAGACCCAGTACTTC
CASSFSRGEETQYF
>TRBJ1-5|NA|once|14|TRBV29-1
TGCAGCGTTGCCCCGGGGGGTTTGGATCAGCCCCAGCATTTT
CSVAPGGLDQPQHF
>TRBJ2-4|NA|NA|16|TRBV5-4
TGTGCCAGCAGCTTGGAGGCCGGGACTCGAGGAAACATTCAGTACTTC
CASSLEAGTRGNIQYF
>TRBJ2-7|NA|NA|15|TRBV24-1
TGTGCCACCAGTGATCTACAGGGAGGGAGGAACGAGCAGTACTTC
CATSDLQGGRNEQYF
>TRBJ2-3|TRBD1|NA|14|TRBV2
TGTGCCAGCACCGGACAGGGCCTCCGGGGTACGCAGTATTTT
CASTGQGLRGTQYF
>TRBJ1-2|NA|once|15|TRBV19
TGTGCCAGTAGTATACACGGGATCCAGCCTCTTGGCTACACCTTC
CASSIHGIQPLGYTF
>TRBJ1-1|NA|NA|14|TRBV18
TGTGCCAGCTCACCACCGGTTCAGGGAACAGGAGCTTTCTTT
CASSPPVQGTGAFF
>TRBJ2-1|TRBD2|NA|10|TRBV29-1
TGCAGCGTTGAGGGCGGCCGGGGGGTCTTC
CSVEGGRGVF
>TRBJ2-2|TRBD1|NA|16|TRBV5-1
TGCGCCAGCAGCTGGGGCGACAGGGGGAACACCGGGGAGCTGTTTTTT
CASSWGDRGNTGELFF
>TRBJ1-1|NA|NA|14|TRBV9
TGTGCCAGCAGCGTAGTCACAGCGAACACTGAAGCTTTCTTT
CASSVVTANTEAFF
>TRBJ1-2|TRBD1|few|13|TRBV2
TGTGCCAGCAGTGAAGGGACAGGGCGCGGCTACACCTTC
CASSEGTGRGYTF
>TRBJ1-3|NA|few|16|TRBV7-8
TGTGCCAGCAGCCGTCCCAGGGCCGGCCCTGGAAACACCATATATTTT
CASSRPRAGPGNTIYF
>TRBJ2-3|NA|NA|17|TRBV13
TGTGCCAGCAGCTTGTCCGACAGTAATGACATTTTAGATACGCAGTATTTT
CASSLSDSNDILDTQYF
>TRBJ2-1|NA|once|15|TRBV27
TGTGCCAGCAGCCGTACCGGACCCCACTACAATGAGCAGTTCTTC
CASSRTGPHYNEQFF
>TRBJ1-1|NA|NA|15|TRBV9
TGTGCCAGCAGCGTAGGGGGTACAGGGTGGTCTGAAGCTTTCTTT
CASSVGGTGWSEAFF
>TRBJ2-2|TRBD2|NA|17|TRBV11-3
TGTGCCAGCAGCCCAAGACCGGGACTACCGAACACCGGGGAGCTGTTTTTT
CASSPRPGLPNTGELFF
>TRBJ2-1|NA|few|14|TRBV2
TGTGCCAGCAAACCGGGACTCACATACAATGAGCAGTTCTTC
CASKPGLTYNEQFF
>TRBJ1-1|NA|NA|16|TRBV7-8
TGTGCCAGCAGCTCCCTCCCGGGACAAGAGAACACTGAAGCTTTCTTT
CASSSLPGQENTEAFF
>TRBJ1-3|TRBD1|NA|16|TRBV7-2
TGTGCCAGCAGATACGACAGGGGGGCCTCTGGAAACACCATATATTTT
CASRYDRGASGNTIYF